The present T cell receptor (beta chain) was sequenced within a study of shared clonotypes between healthy human individuals. Study-wide points: The generation probabilities recorded for non-shared clonotypes fell below those of clonotypes shared by all four donors.

Selected positively for CCR7 and CD45RO-negative, naive CD8 cells excluded terminally differentiated effector memory CD45RA+ cells. Germline loops: CDR1 MDHEN, CDR2 SYDVKM. The CDR3 consists of 15 residues. Trimming shortened V by 5 bases and J by 7 bases, and 15 bases separated the two germline ends. Libraries were prepared by immunoSEQ multiplex PCR; TCRdb keeps only in-frame clonotypes and omits some of them. The sample consists of 2 million to 2.5 million clones, 90% to 95% of them appearing once. With respect to this clone: Its matching antigen is unknown.

This chain connects TRBV28 to TRBJ1-6, with a weak D call TRBD1 (6 bases). The sample taken for sequencing was naive CD8+ T cells from PBMCs. This receptor was identified in a man between 18 and 29 years old in good health. Some clones in this sample may be carry-over from other donors' samples. This chain's CDR3 is CASSRGGVGNSPLHF. The CDR3 DNA follows: TGTGCCAGCAGTCGAGGGGGTGTGGGGAATTCACCCCTCCACTTT.